Below are 29 T cell receptor beta chains sequenced from a single sample in a study of metastatic and nonmetastatic thyroid tumors. MiXCR was used by TCRdb to re-call the PCR reads. Among some 64,000 clones, more than 3.5% were seen once, and the ten largest hold about 22%. No treatment had been given to any patient before thyroid surgery. The specimen was blood. These receptors all come from a female donor with papillary thyroid cancer or a benign thyroid nodule (not recorded which). Some clones in this sample may be carry-over from other donors' samples.

This clone was found many times. The V and J genes are TRBV3-1 and TRBJ2-2; 7 bases agree with TRBD2. Losses at the gene ends were 4 bases for V and 6 bases for J; bases not matched to a gene: 8. The CDR3 is 15 residues long. Germline CDR1 reads LGHDT; CDR2 reads YNNKEL (reference sequence). DNA for the CDR3: TGTGCCAGCAGCCCTCCCGGACTAGATGCCGGGGAGCTGTTTTTT. Its protein is CASSPPGLDAGELFF.

The chain joins TRBV11-2 to TRBJ1-1, with D hard to call. CDR3 length: 11 residues. Trimming left V 1 base short and J 8 bases short, with 5 bases between. Per the germline V gene, CDR1 is SGHAT and CDR2 is FQNNGV. CDR3 sequence: CASSLGNEAFF. The CDR3 DNA is TGTGCCAGCAGCTTAGGGAACGAAGCTTTCTTT.

In its sample, this clone was seen a few times. V gene TRBV6-4 combines with J gene TRBJ2-3; 12 positions match TRBD2. The trim removed 6 bases at V and 4 bases at J, leaving 2 bases unmatched. This CDR3 has 14 residues. Germline CDR1 MRHNA, CDR2 SNTAGT. The CDR3 reads CASSLAGGPDTQYF. CDR3 nucleotide sequence: TGTGCCAGCAGCCTAGCGGGAGGGCCAGATACGCAGTATTTT.

This clone was found many times. The chain links TRBV10-3 to TRBJ1-1, with a weak D call TRBD1 (6 bases). Germline V gene sequence: CDR1 ENHRY, CDR2 SYGVKD. V gave up 3 bases and J gave up 4 bases, with 15 bases separating them. The CDR3 runs 15 residues. The CDR3 reads CAISDPGKGVTEAFF. The CDR3 nucleotides are TGTGCCATCAGTGACCCGGGTAAGGGGGTCACTGAAGCTTTCTTT.

This clone came up many times. This rearrangement joins TRBV11-2 to TRBJ2-1; TRBD1 matches at 9 bases. J gave up 6 bases and V 5 bases, and 5 bases lay outside the gene matches. The CDR3 extends over 14 amino acids. Germline V lookup: CDR1 SGHAT, CDR2 FQNNGV. The CDR3 loop is CASSRDRASNEQFF. The CDR3 DNA reads TGTGCCAGCAGCCGGGACAGGGCCTCCAATGAGCAGTTCTTC.

This clone was seen many times. This chain links TRBV7-3 with TRBJ2-3; 7 bases fit TRBD2. V gave up 6 bases and J gave up 7 bases; unmatched junction bases: 10. CDR1 is SGHTA, CDR2 FQGTGA, per germline. The CDR3 has 14 residues. CDR3 in amino acids: CASSERGGRNTQYF. The CDR3, as DNA: TGTGCCAGCAGTGAGAGGGGCGGGAGAAATACGCAGTATTTT.

There are many counts of this clone. The rearrangement links TRBV6-1 to TRBJ2-1; D possibly corresponds to TRBD1 (6 bases). The germline V gene has CDR1 MNHNS and CDR2 SASEGT. The CDR3 is 12 amino acids. Trimming took off 5 bases at V and 5 bases at J, with 7 bases between the two ends. The CDR3 spells CASSRDNNEQFF. The CDR3 DNA sequence: TGTGCCAGCAGTCGGGACAACAATGAGCAGTTCTTC.

V and J are TRBV27 and TRBJ1-2; D unclear. This CDR3 is 15 amino acids long. CDR1 is MNHEY, CDR2 SMNVEV, per germline (reference sequence). The V end was cut by 0 bases, the J end by 3 bases, with 11 bases between. This chain's CDR3 is CASSLSSGIDYGYTF. The CDR3 nucleotides are TGTGCCAGCAGTTTATCATCGGGGATCGACTATGGCTACACCTTC.

This clone was found many times. The chain couples TRBV7-3 to TRBJ2-5; D is unclear. V gave up 1 base and J gave up 5 bases, with 11 bases separating them. Germline CDR1 reads SGHTA; CDR2 reads FQGTGA. The CDR3 has 14 residues. The CDR3 region has the DNA TGTGCCAGCAGCTTAATGCCCAGTTCGGAGACCCAGTACTTC. This encodes CASSLMPSSETQYF.

This clone has ten or more counts. With a much larger clone just one base away, this may be a read error. V gene TRBV20-1 combines with J gene TRBJ1-5; 7 bases match TRBD1. Trimming cost V 5 bases and J 6 bases; bases outside gene matches: 13. Germline values: CDR1 DFQATT, CDR2 SNEGSKA (reference sequence). The CDR3 has 15 residues. CDR3: CSAGLTSGGCQPQHF. CDR3 nucleotide sequence: TGCAGTGCTGGACTGACTTCAGGGGGGTGTCAGCCCCAGCATTTT.

A word on this clone: Its ends do not fully match the called genes, so a read error is possible. The chain recombines TRBV6-2 or TRBV6-3 with TRBJ2-7; perhaps TRBD2 as D (5 bases). The germline gives CDR1 MNHEY, CDR2 SVGEGT. The CDR3 loop spans 14 amino acids. The CDR3 DNA reads TGTGCCAGCATTTACGAGGCGGGCAACTACGAGCAGTACTTC. Protein: CASIYEAGNYEQYF.

This clone was picked up many times. The chain is built from TRBV18 and TRBJ2-7; D is unresolved. Trimming took off 3 bases at V and 0 bases at J, with 15 bases between the two ends. Germline loops: CDR1 KGHSH, CDR2 LQKENI. The CDR3 has 16 amino acids. The CDR3 region is CASSPFVTRNSYEQYF. The DNA for the CDR3 is TGTGCCAGCTCACCTTTTGTAACGAGAAACTCCTACGAGCAGTACTTC.

This clone occurred many times. The chain has TRBV11-2 and TRBJ1-6, with 7 bases identical to TRBD1. This CDR3 has 16 amino acids. The V segment lost 1 base and the J segment 3 bases; nucleotides outside the gene matches: 3. Germline lookup yields CDR1 SGHAT and CDR2 FQNNGV. CDR3 loop: CASSLGQGNYNSPLHF. CDR3 DNA: TGTGCCAGCAGCTTAGGACAGGGAAACTATAATTCACCCCTCCACTTT.

In its sample, this clone was seen a few times. DNA of the CDR3: TGTGCCACCAGTGATTCAGGGCTAAGCAATCAGCCCCAGCATTTT. It encodes CATSDSGLSNQPQHF. This chain connects TRBV24-1 to TRBJ1-5; D may be TRBD1 (5 bases). CDR3 length: 15 amino acids. The germline V gene encodes CDR1 KGHDR and CDR2 SFDVKD. The ends were cut back, 2 bases at V and 1 base at J, with 8 bases in the middle.

At least ten counts were recorded for this clone. This chain connects TRBV2 to TRBJ1-1; possible D gene TRBD1, 5 bases. The CDR3 runs 14 residues. Trimming stripped 6 bases from V and 4 bases from J, with 15 bases between. Germline V gives CDR1 SNHLY, CDR2 FYNNEI. The CDR3 bases are TGTGCCAGCAGCCCCAGGGTAAGGGTCACTGAAGCTTTCTTT. This encodes CASSPRVRVTEAFF.

There are many counts of this clone. The V and J genes are TRBV28 and TRBJ1-2, with a possible D match to TRBD1 (5 bases). The CDR3 consists of 13 residues. CDR1 and CDR2 (germline): MDHEN, SYDVKM. V lost 6 bases, J lost 8 bases, and 16 bases lay in between. The CDR3 sequence: CASSLRDSEGYTF. The DNA of the CDR3 is TGTGCCAGCAGCCTCAGGGACTCGGAAGGCTACACCTTC.

The chain links TRBV6-1 to TRBJ2-1, with D perhaps matching TRBD1 (6 bases). The CDR3 spans 12 residues. Germline loops: CDR1 MNHNS, CDR2 SASEGT. The CDR3: CVRSQGNNEQFF. The CDR3 region has the DNA TGTGTCCGCAGCCAGGGGAACAATGAGCAGTTCTTC.

The sample holds many counts of this clone. The chain has TRBV4-1 and TRBJ1-6; D remains ambiguous. Germline CDR1 is MGHRA and CDR2 is YSYEKL. This CDR3 has 16 amino acids. Trimming left V 2 bases short and J 7 bases short, with 15 bases between. This CDR3 reads CASSQPVGSQNSPLHF. Written as DNA, the CDR3 is TGCGCCAGCAGCCAACCCGTCGGGAGCCAAAATTCACCCCTCCACTTT.

This clone was counted many times. The genes are TRBV5-1 and TRBJ1-1; D not resolved. Germline V gene lookup returns CDR1 SGHRS and CDR2 YFSETQ. The CDR3 sequence is 15 residues long. V lost 0 bases and J 1 base, leaving 10 bases between the germline ends. The CDR3 region is CASSLGRERNTEAFF. CDR3 DNA sequence: TGCGCCAGCAGCTTGGGCCGGGAAAGGAACACTGAAGCTTTCTTT. Full variable domain (outside the CDR3, taken from reference TRBV5-1 and TRBJ1-1): KAGVTQTPRYLIKTRGQQVTLSCSPISGHRSVSWYQQTPGQGLQFLFEYFSETQRNKGNFPGRFSGRQFSNSRSEMNVSTLELGDSALYLCASSLGRERNTEAFFGQGTRLTVV.

This clone occurred a few times. One end of the junction does not line up with germline, which may come from a read error. The chain carries TRBV6-1 and TRBJ1-1; a weak D match, TRBD1 (5 bases). Germline CDR1 and CDR2: MNHNS and SASEGT. CDR3 length equals 12 residues. In DNA form, the CDR3 reads TGTGCCAGCAGAATTACAGGAACTGAAGCTTTATTT. It codes for CASRITGTEALF.

Of note for this clone: A clone one base away is much larger, so this may be a read error. The chain joins TRBV10-2 to TRBJ1-6; D is unresolved. The CDR3 sequence is 15 residues long. CDR1 is WSHSY and CDR2 is SAAADI in the germline V gene. V dropped 6 bases and J dropped 10 bases, with 19 bases sitting between them. This CDR3 is CASSLDVPPGSPLHF. The CDR3 nucleotides are TGCGCCAGCAGCCTGGACGTCCCACCAGGCTCACCCCTCCACTTT.

Details on this clone: Germline and junction disagree at one end, which may indicate a read error. This chain links TRBV6-1 with TRBJ2-2, with 7 bases matching TRBD1. Germline V CDR1 and CDR2: MNHNS, SASEGT. CDR3 length: 18 residues. The CDR3: CASRPGQLVFANTWELFF. CDR3 DNA sequence: TGTGCCAGCAGGCCGGGACAGCTGGTTTTCGCGAACACCTGGGAGCTGTTTTTT.

V is TRBV5-1 and J is TRBJ2-5; no definite D call. The CDR3 length is 14 residues. The V end was cut by 2 bases, the J end by 1 base, with 9 bases between. Germline V lookup: CDR1 SGHRS, CDR2 YFSETQ. The CDR3 nucleotides are TGCGCCAGCAGCTTTTTCGCGGCCCAAGAGACCCAGTACTTC. It specifies CASSFFAAQETQYF.

This clone was observed a few times. V usage is TRBV27 and J usage is TRBJ2-3; perhaps TRBD2 as D (6 bases). Germline CDR1 and CDR2: MNHEY and SMNVEV (reference sequence). Trimming stripped 7 bases from V and 3 bases from J, with 11 bases between. The CDR3 sequence is 13 residues long. The CDR3 DNA reads as TGTGCCAGCATGGTTGGGGGGACAGATACGCAGTATTTT. Translating it yields CASMVGGTDTQYF.

This clone was detected many times. The chain joins TRBV7-2 to TRBJ2-1, with D unclear. This CDR3 has 13 residues. Per the germline V gene, CDR1 is SGHTA and CDR2 is FQGNSA. Trimming cost V 1 base and J 5 bases, with 6 bases left between them. In nucleotides, the CDR3 is TGTGCCAGCAGCTTAGTACGGGACAATGAGCAGTTCTTC. It is translated as CASSLVRDNEQFF.

This clone has a handful of counts. The V call is TRBV15, the J call TRBJ2-7; maybe TRBD1 (7 bases). V lost 2 bases and J lost 4, with 18 bases in between. CDR1 and CDR2 from the germline V gene are LNHNV and YYDKDF (reference sequence). CDR3 length: 16 amino acids. The CDR3 spells CATSRYLGTAGYEQYF. The CDR3 nucleotides read TGTGCCACCAGCAGATATTTGGGGACAGCGGGTTACGAGCAGTACTTC.

This clone was observed at least ten times. J is TRBJ1-1 and V is TRBV28; D uncertain. Trimming left V 4 bases short and J 4 bases short, with 4 bases between. This CDR3 has 11 amino acids. Germline CDR1 and CDR2: MDHEN and SYDVKM. In DNA, the CDR3 is TGTGCCAGCAGTTCCCCCACTGAAGCTTTCTTT. This codes for CASSSPTEAFF.

The sample holds a few counts of this clone. The chain joins TRBV6-6 to TRBJ2-1; TRBD1 matches 7 bases. Germline loops: CDR1 MNHNY, CDR2 SVGAGI (reference sequence). The CDR3 covers 15 residues. Trimming removed 0 bases from V and 6 bases from J; junction bases left unmatched: 5. The CDR3 reads CASSYSPDRANEQFF. CDR3 DNA sequence: TGTGCCAGCAGTTACTCTCCTGACAGGGCCAATGAGCAGTTCTTC.

This chain uses TRBV7-9 with TRBJ2-1; 9 nucleotides agree with TRBD1. Germline trimming cut 5 bases from V and 8 bases from J; bases unmatched to any gene: 10. The CDR3 covers 15 residues. Germline CDR1 reads SEHNR; CDR2 reads FQNEAQ (reference sequence). The CDR3 coding sequence is TGTGCCAGCAGCCCTACGGGACAGGGTGGACATGAGCAGTTCTTC. This codes for CASSPTGQGGHEQFF.